The present T cell receptor beta chain was sequenced within a study of CXCR3-negative and CXCR3-positive naive CD8 T cells. Study outcomes and limitations: Researchers reported similar TRBV-TRBJ usage in naive CXCR3-negative and CXCR3-positive cells, though memory differed. Surface CD5 looked about the same in the naive subsets, so the authors worked out TCR strength from TRB CDR3 properties. Researchers report CXCR3 expression partially decreased after cryopreservation, with fresh PBMCs used in most assays.

The libraries of TRB cDNA were prepared using 5' RACE with UMI labels. Using the 5' RACE reads, TCRdb records one entry per CDR3 protein without DNA. The sample holds about 43,000 distinct CDR3 sequences. Researchers sorted around 300,000 cells of each CD8+ T cell subset in triplicate. The CDR3 covers 16 residues. Germline V lookup: CDR1 SGHDT, CDR2 YYEEEE. For this clonotype: The antigen is not known.

This rearrangement joins TRBV5-6 to TRBJ2-2; TCRdb outputs TRBD1, but without DNA this stays unchecked. What was sequenced was memory CD8+ T cells from blood. The TCR originated in a human donor in good health. Some clones in this sample may be carry-over from other donors' samples. The CDR3 loop is CASSFSPGLGAGELFF.